This TCR beta chain was captured in a study of cytotoxic CD8 clonotypes in ibrutinib-treated CLL. With sequencing, the targeted depth ranged from 1 in 200,000 to 1 in 1 million T cells. Profiling relied on immunoSEQ multiplex PCR, and the TCRdb table lists in-frame clones only, not all of them. Altogether hundreds of thousands of clones are present, 70% being singletons, with the ten largest covering 15%. Unmatched junction bases numbered 7, after V lost 6 bases and J lost 0 bases. Germline CDR1 and CDR2: SGHNT and YENEEA. This CDR3 has 17 residues. This clonotype was sampled from a human donor with chronic lymphocytic leukemia. The chain has TRBV11-3 and TRBJ2-6; the match to TRBD2 covers 8 bases. Sequenced here: PBMCs, sampled after 24 months of ibrutinib treatment. The CDR3: CASSVTSARSGANVLTF. The DNA for the CDR3 is TGTGCCAGCAGTGTGACTAGCGCCCGCTCTGGGGCCAACGTCCTGACTTTC. The full variable domain, with the rest looked up from reference TRBV11-3 and TRBJ2-6, is EAGVVQSPRYKIIEKKQPVAFWCNPISGHNTLYWYLQNLGQGPELLIRYENEEAVDDSQLPKDRFSAERLKGVDSTLKIQPAELGDSAVYLCASSVTSARSGANVLTFGAGSRLTVL.